The 13 T cell receptor beta chains given below trace back to one sample, sequenced in a study of blood T cell repertoires in COVID-19. Method: immunoSEQ multiplex PCR; TCRdb's copy keeps in-frame clones and lacks some. The sample holds 200,000 to 250,000 clones, about 84% seen once. The sequenced material came from peripheral blood. Receptors originate from a woman at least 80 years old with COVID-19, enrolled during active disease.

Details on this clone: This specimen includes other DNA sequences encoding the same CDR3. The V gene is TRBV7-9, the J gene TRBJ2-3, with TRBD2 matching 8 bases. The CDR3 extends over 13 amino acids. Trimming removed 5 bases from V and 3 bases from J; junction bases left unmatched: 1. Germline assignment: CDR1 SEHNR and CDR2 FQNEAQ (reference sequence). The DNA for the CDR3 is TGTGCCAGCAGCCGCGGGGGGACAGATACGCAGTATTTT. Its translation is CASSRGGTDTQYF.

This clone appeared a few times. This chain uses TRBV2 with TRBJ1-1, with D perhaps TRBD1 (6 bases). Germline-derived CDR1 and CDR2 are SNHLY and FYNNEI. The CDR3 has 19 residues. V was shortened by 3 bases and J by 1 base, with 24 bases between the two germline ends. CDR3 sequence reads: CASSDSSFGSGHQNTEAFF. CDR3 DNA: TGTGCCAGCAGTGACAGCTCGTTCGGTTCGGGACACCAGAACACTGAAGCTTTCTTT.

This chain uses TRBV25-1 with TRBJ1-1; D gene unclear. This CDR3 has 12 amino acids. V was trimmed by 4 bases and J by 4 bases, leaving 7 bases between them. In germline, CDR1 is MGHDK, CDR2 SYGVNS. The CDR3, as DNA: TGTGCCAGCAGTGGTTATAGCACTGAAGCTTTCTTT. Protein: CASSGYSTEAFF.

The sample holds one count of this clone. V usage is TRBV19 and J usage is TRBJ1-5, with D possibly being TRBD1 (6 bases). Germline V gene data show CDR1 as LNHDA and CDR2 as SQIVND (reference sequence). This CDR3 is built from 14 residues. With 3 bases removed from V and 2 bases from J, the gap between germline ends came to 8 bases. CDR3 residues: CASSMAGGNQPQHF. CDR3 DNA: TGTGCCAGTAGTATGGCAGGGGGCAATCAGCCCCAGCATTTT.

The chain couples TRBV6-5 to TRBJ1-2; a possible D gene is TRBD1 (6 bases). V shed 7 bases and J shed 2 bases, with 17 bases lying between them. The CDR3 spans 15 residues. Germline-derived CDR1 and CDR2 are MNHEY and SVGAGI. The CDR3 protein is CASIRAPGENYGYTF. The DNA for the CDR3 is TGTGCCAGCATCCGGGCCCCAGGGGAAAACTATGGCTACACCTTC.

This clone was detected only once. This chain links TRBV9 with TRBJ1-4, with 7 positions matching TRBD1. The CDR3 covers 16 residues. The V and J ends lost 4 bases and 1 base, in that order; junction bases with no gene match: 7. In germline, CDR1 is SGDLS, CDR2 YYNGEE. The CDR3 loop reads CASSPTGTGTNEKLFF. The CDR3 region has the DNA TGTGCCAGCAGCCCGACAGGGACCGGAACTAATGAAAAACTGTTTTTT.

This chain uses TRBV2 with TRBJ1-4, with D perhaps matching TRBD1 (6 bases). CDR3 length equals 16 residues. Trimming took off 1 base at V and 7 bases at J, with 16 bases between the two ends. Germline loops: CDR1 SNHLY, CDR2 FYNNEI. CDR3 region: CASSEGTAGVGEKLFF. In DNA form, the CDR3 reads TGTGCCAGCAGTGAAGGGACAGCGGGGGTGGGTGAAAAACTGTTTTTT.

This rearrangement joins TRBV12-3 or TRBV12-4 to TRBJ2-2; no clear D gene. V gave up 5 bases and J gave up 8 bases, with 6 bases separating them. The CDR3 consists of 11 residues. The CDR3 DNA reads TGTGCCAGCAGTCCCGGTGGGGAGCTGTTTTTT. Its translation: CASSPGGELFF.

This clone was picked up one time. V gene TRBV5-1 combines with J gene TRBJ1-1, with D unclear. The CDR3 has 14 amino acids. Germline V gene lookup returns CDR1 SGHRS and CDR2 YFSETQ. The V and J ends lost 0 bases and 6 bases respectively, with 12 bases between them. The CDR3 sequence is CASSLGTASPEAFF. CDR3 sequence (DNA): TGCGCCAGCAGCTTGGGAACGGCTAGTCCTGAAGCTTTCTTT.

This clone came up once. CDR3: CSVGGQSSTDTQYF. CDR3 DNA: TGCAGCGTGGGCGGACAGTCCAGCACAGATACGCAGTATTTT. The genes are TRBV29-1 and TRBJ2-3; D is perhaps TRBD1 (6 bases). V lost 6 bases to trimming and J lost 0 bases, with 13 bases between them. CDR3 length: 14 residues. In germline, CDR1 is SQVTM, CDR2 ANQGSEA.

The chain joins TRBV10-3 to TRBJ1-1; 8 nucleotides line up with TRBD1. With 6 bases clipped from V and 4 bases from J, the junction kept 16 bases outside the gene matches. This CDR3 region has 17 residues. Germline V gene sequence: CDR1 ENHRY, CDR2 SYGVKD. The CDR3: CAISRTAAVQGGTEAFF. The DNA for the CDR3 is TGTGCCATCAGCCGGACTGCTGCCGTACAGGGGGGCACTGAAGCTTTCTTT.

This chain connects TRBV19 to TRBJ1-4; D remains unclear. CDR1 and CDR2 from the germline V gene are LNHDA and SQIVND (reference sequence). The CDR3 is made up of 15 amino acids. V was cut by 5 bases and J by 5 bases, with 15 bases left in between. The CDR3 nucleotides are TGTGCCAGTAGTCCCGGGGAATTCTCAAATGAAAAACTGTTTTTT. It yields the protein CASSPGEFSNEKLFF.

The chain is built from TRBV5-1 and TRBJ1-2; a possible D gene is TRBD1 (5 bases). Trimming removed 1 base from V and 2 bases from J, with 9 bases in between. The CDR3 sequence is 14 residues long. Germline CDR1 is SGHRS and CDR2 is YFSETQ. The CDR3 here is CASSLSTENYGYTF. The CDR3 bases are TGCGCCAGCAGCTTGTCGACAGAGAACTATGGCTACACCTTC.